This note documents a single TCR beta chain sequence. Its specificity is not known. There was relapse after autologous stem cell transplantation in every patient, and there was variation in brentuximab vedotin exposure. The patients, who had relapsed/refractory classical Hodgkin lymphoma, achieved best responses of complete response, partial response or progressive disease. The protocol was immunoSEQ multiplex PCR, while the TCRdb copy is restricted to in-frame clones and leaves out a portion. The table has fewer than 50,000 clones, roughly 90% seen once; the top ten hold about a tenth. This entry comes from a study of PD-1 blockade in classical Hodgkin lymphoma. The V gene's germline CDR1 is MRHNA and CDR2 SNTAGT. Trimming left V 4 bases short and J 8 bases short, with 15 bases between. The length of the CDR3 is 15 residues. Broader study findings: Complete responders started with a diversity level that resembled newly diagnosed patients at baseline.

The sequence came from a human donor with classical Hodgkin lymphoma. This sample comprised peripheral blood mononuclear cells (PBMCs), obtained at baseline. This chain uses TRBV6-4 with TRBJ1-6; no clear D gene. DNA for the CDR3: TGTGCCAGCAGTGTTGGGGTCATTGTTGATTCACCCCTCCACTTT. Protein: CASSVGVIVDSPLHF.